This T cell receptor (beta chain) was recovered during a study of T-cell reconstitution after alpha-beta-depleted transplantation in children. In this sample, this clonotype turned up a few times. It was with unique molecular identifiers that the TCRbeta library was prepared. Using its own MiXCR run on the PCR reads, TCRdb lists one record per CDR3 protein. The data show approximately 640,000 distinct CDR3 sequences, roughly 15% seen once. V was cut by 3 bases and J by 0 bases, with 11 bases left in between. Per the germline V gene, CDR1 is SGHRS and CDR2 is YFSETQ. The CDR3 totals 15 residues. The chain combines TRBV5-1 with TRBJ2-3; TRBD1 is a possible D gene (6 bases). The receptor's source is a human donor who donated a stem cell graft to a child with acute myeloid leukemia. The source was PBMCs from the stem cell graft donor, collected from the stem cell graft. Written as DNA, the CDR3 is TGCGCCAGCAGCTGGGGGCCATCTAGCACAGATACGCAGTATTTT. The encoded protein is CASSWGPSSTDTQYF.